The T cell receptor beta chain described here comes from a study of control samples from healthy donors and cancer patients. TCRdb's table, derived via immunoSEQ multiplex PCR, lists solely in-frame clones and lacks some. The table has about 77,000 clones, about 92% seen once; the top ten hold over 4.5%. V shed 2 bases and J shed 1 base, with 8 bases lying between them. The CDR3 is made up of 14 amino acids. Germline lookup yields CDR1 SGHNT and CDR2 YENEEA. The chain couples TRBV11-3 to TRBJ1-1; unclear D gene. Specimen: blood. The TCR sequence derives from an older woman in good health. The CDR3 protein is CASSLRGQNTEAFF. The CDR3 region has the DNA TGTGCCAGCAGCTTAAGAGGGCAGAACACTGAAGCTTTCTTT.